These T cell receptor beta chains were read from a single sample in a study of T cell changes during pregnancy in multiple sclerosis. Produced via immunoSEQ multiplex PCR; TCRdb's table is partial and in-frame only. The table records more than 30,000 clones, nearly 90% of them present only once. The specimen comprised CD4+ T cells from peripheral blood mononuclear cells, sampled in the third trimester of pregnancy. These receptors all come from a female donor in good health, enrolled as a control in a pregnancy study. Each CDR3 is given with its conserved first and last residue. D genes are given only for firm matches. Size values are once, few and many counts, or a class for expanded clones, and some rows have none.

CDR3nt	CDR3aa	abundance	d_gene	v_gene	j_gene
TGTGCCAGTAGTAGAGAGGGGGGGGTGTATGGCTACACCTTC	CASSREGGVYGYTF	.	.	TRBV19	TRBJ1-2
TGTGCCAGCAAAACTCGTCAGGGCTATGGCTACACCTTC	CASKTRQGYGYTF	.	.	TRBV6-5	TRBJ1-2
TGTGCCAGCAGCCCCTTGGGGGACATGGGACCTGAAGCTTTCTTT	CASSPLGDMGPEAFF	.	.	TRBV7-9	TRBJ1-1
TGTGCCAGCAGTGGACAGATGAACACTGAAGCTTTCTTT	CASSGQMNTEAFF	.	.	TRBV2	TRBJ1-1
TGTGCCAGCAGCCAAGAGTCGAGGGAGTACACCGGGGAGCTGTTTTTT	CASSQESREYTGELFF	few	.	TRBV4-2	TRBJ2-2
TGCGCCAGCAGTTTCGAGGGAAACACTGAAGCTTTCTTT	CASSFEGNTEAFF	.	.	TRBV10-2	TRBJ1-1
TGTGCCAGCAGCTTAGGCGTTCCATCTTTGATTAGCAATCAGCCCCAGCATTTT	CASSLGVPSLISNQPQHF	.	.	TRBV7-2	TRBJ1-5
TGTGCCTGGAGCCTAGGGGAAAACTATGGCTACACCTTC	CAWSLGENYGYTF	.	.	TRBV30	TRBJ1-2
TGTGCCAGCAGCCTGGGGGCGGGACAGGGGACCTACGAGCAGTACTTC	CASSLGAGQGTYEQYF	.	TRBD1	TRBV5-5	TRBJ2-7
TGTGCCAGCAGTTCTGTTCTAGCGGGAGGCTACAATGAGCAGTTCTTC	CASSSVLAGGYNEQFF	.	TRBD2	TRBV5-4	TRBJ2-1
TGTGCCAGCAGTTTGACAGGGGGCGTTTTGCCCGGGGAGCTGTTTTTT	CASSLTGGVLPGELFF	.	TRBD1	TRBV6-5	TRBJ2-2
TGTGCCAGCAGCCCCTCGGGATTAATAAATGAGCAGTTCTTC	CASSPSGLINEQFF	once	.	TRBV9	TRBJ2-1
TGTGCCAGTAGTACCCGGGACAGTAGACCTGAAGCTTTCTTT	CASSTRDSRPEAFF	.	TRBD1	TRBV19	TRBJ1-1
TGTGCCAGCAGCCCTCGACTAGCCGGAATGGGGGAGCTGTTTTTT	CASSPRLAGMGELFF	once	TRBD2	TRBV11-3	TRBJ2-2
TGTGCCAGCAGCCAAGAGGCGCGGGGGAGAGGCACAGATACGCAGTATTTT	CASSQEARGRGTDTQYF	.	TRBD2	TRBV5-5	TRBJ2-3
TGTGCCAGCAATTTACTAGCGGCGAGCACAGATACGCAGTATTTT	CASNLLAASTDTQYF	.	TRBD2	TRBV6-5	TRBJ2-3
TGCGCCAGCAGCTCGATCGCCGGACAGGGGACCTACGAGCAGTACTTC	CASSSIAGQGTYEQYF	.	TRBD1	TRBV5-1	TRBJ2-7
TGTGCCAGCAGCTTGGTCGGGGGGCCACACTACGAGCAGTACTTC	CASSLVGGPHYEQYF	.	.	TRBV5-6	TRBJ2-7
TGTGCCAGCTCTCAAACACAGGGACCTTTTCCTTCCCCGTTCATGAACACTGAAGCTTTCTTT	CASSQTQGPFPSPFMNTEAFF	.	.	TRBV18	TRBJ1-1
TGTGCCAGCAGCCCTGACAGGAGACCTTATGGCTACACCTTC	CASSPDRRPYGYTF	.	.	TRBV5-4	TRBJ1-2
TGCGCCAGCAGCCAAGACTACAGGGGGTACTATGGCTACACCTTC	CASSQDYRGYYGYTF	.	TRBD1	TRBV4-3	TRBJ1-2
TGTGCCAGCAGCCAAGGCGGTAGCTACCAAGAGACCCAGTACTTC	CASSQGGSYQETQYF	.	.	TRBV4-2	TRBJ2-5
TGTGCCAGCAGCCCCTCGACTAGCGGGGGCACAGATACGCAGTATTTT	CASSPSTSGGTDTQYF	.	TRBD2	TRBV4-2	TRBJ2-3
TGTGCCAGCAGCTTAGCAGGGGGCAGCACCGGGGAGCTGTTTTTT	CASSLAGGSTGELFF	.	TRBD1	TRBV5-6	TRBJ2-2
TGTGCCAGCAGCCCCGACCAGGGGTTATATGGCTACACCTTC	CASSPDQGLYGYTF	.	.	TRBV9	TRBJ1-2